The next 2 T cell receptor beta chains were all read from a single sample in a study of OX40 agonist ivuxolimab in advanced cancers. This table comes from immunoSEQ multiplex PCR, and its TCRdb copy is limited to in-frame clones, with some not included. Of roughly 100,000 clones in the sample, 86% were seen once. The starting material was CD4+ or CD8+ T cells sorted from blood, obtained in a trial of the OX40 agonist ivuxolimab. The receptor set was obtained from an adult with an advanced solid tumor such as melanoma, head and neck, liver or kidney cancer.

The rearrangement links TRBV4-1 to TRBJ2-7; D call uncertain. CDR3 length: 14 residues. V lost 4 bases and J 2 bases, leaving 12 bases between the germline ends. Germline lookup yields CDR1 MGHRA and CDR2 YSYEKL. In nucleotides, the CDR3 is TGCGCCAGCAGCCGCGGAGTAGAGGCCTACGAGCAGTACTTC. This encodes CASSRGVEAYEQYF.

This rearrangement joins TRBV6-4 to TRBJ1-1; TRBD1 might be the D (5 bases). Trimming stripped 3 bases from V and 2 bases from J, with 13 bases between. This CDR3 has 15 amino acids. Looked up from germline, CDR1 is MRHNA and CDR2 is SNTAGT. The DNA of the CDR3 is TGTGCCAGCAGTGAAAACGACAGACCAAACACTGAAGCTTTCTTT. It encodes CASSENDRPNTEAFF.